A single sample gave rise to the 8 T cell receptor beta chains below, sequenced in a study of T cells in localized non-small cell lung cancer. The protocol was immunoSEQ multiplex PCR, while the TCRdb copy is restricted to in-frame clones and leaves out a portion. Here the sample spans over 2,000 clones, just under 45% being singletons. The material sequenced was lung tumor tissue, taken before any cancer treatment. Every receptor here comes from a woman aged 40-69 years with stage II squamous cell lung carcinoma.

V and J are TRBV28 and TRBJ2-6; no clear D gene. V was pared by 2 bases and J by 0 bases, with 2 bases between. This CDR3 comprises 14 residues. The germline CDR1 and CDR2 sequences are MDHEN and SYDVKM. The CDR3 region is CASSLHSGANVLTF. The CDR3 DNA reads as TGTGCCAGCAGTTTACACTCTGGGGCCAACGTCCTGACTTTC.

The CDR3 region is CASSQGLGETQYF. In DNA form, the CDR3 reads TGCGCCAGCAGCCAAGGCCTTGGGGAGACCCAGTACTTC. V usage is TRBV1 and J usage is TRBJ2-5. TRBV1 is a known pseudogene. There are 13 residues in the CDR3.

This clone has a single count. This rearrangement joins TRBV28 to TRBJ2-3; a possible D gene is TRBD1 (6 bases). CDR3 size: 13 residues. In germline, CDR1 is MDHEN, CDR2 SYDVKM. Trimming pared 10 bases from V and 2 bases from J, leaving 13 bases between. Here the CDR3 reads CATRGTPTDTQYF. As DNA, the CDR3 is TGTGCCACCCGAGGGACACCCACAGATACGCAGTATTTT. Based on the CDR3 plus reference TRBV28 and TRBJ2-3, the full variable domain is DVKVTQSSRYLVKRTGEKVFLECVQDMDHENMFWYRQDPGLGLRLIYFSYDVKMKEKGDIPEGYSVSREKKERFSLILESASTNQTSMYLCATRGTPTDTQYFGPGTRLTVL.

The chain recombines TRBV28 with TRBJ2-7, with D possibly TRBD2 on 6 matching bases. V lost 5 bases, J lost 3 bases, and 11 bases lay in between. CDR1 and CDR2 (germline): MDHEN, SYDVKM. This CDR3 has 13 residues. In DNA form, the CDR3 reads TGTGCCAGCAGTGAGACTAGAAACTACGAGCAGTACTTC. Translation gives CASSETRNYEQYF. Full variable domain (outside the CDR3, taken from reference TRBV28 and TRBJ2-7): DVKVTQSSRYLVKRTGEKVFLECVQDMDHENMFWYRQDPGLGLRLIYFSYDVKMKEKGDIPEGYSVSREKKERFSLILESASTNQTSMYLCASSETRNYEQYFGPGTRLTVT.

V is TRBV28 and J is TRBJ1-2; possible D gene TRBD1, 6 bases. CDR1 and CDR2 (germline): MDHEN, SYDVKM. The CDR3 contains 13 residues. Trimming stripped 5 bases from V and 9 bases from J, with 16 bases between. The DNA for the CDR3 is TGTGCCAGCAGTCAATGGACAGCCGGTCGCTACACCTTC. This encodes CASSQWTAGRYTF.

CDR3 nucleotide sequence: TGCGCCAGCAGCCAACTAGCGGGGGGCGGGAATGAGCAGTTCTTC. This translates into CASSQLAGGGNEQFF. This chain joins TRBV5-1 and TRBJ2-1; 12 nucleotides line up with TRBD2. Per the germline V gene, CDR1 is SGHRS and CDR2 is YFSETQ. J was trimmed by 7 bases and V by 4 bases; bases with no gene match: 6. The CDR3 covers 15 residues.

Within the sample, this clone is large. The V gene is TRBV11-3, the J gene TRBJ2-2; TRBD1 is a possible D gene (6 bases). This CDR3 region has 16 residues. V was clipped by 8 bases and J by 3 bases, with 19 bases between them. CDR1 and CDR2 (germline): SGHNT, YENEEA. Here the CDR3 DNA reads TGTGCCAGCTTGAGTTCTACAGGGTGGGACACCGGGGAGCTGTTTTTT. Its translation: CASLSSTGWDTGELFF. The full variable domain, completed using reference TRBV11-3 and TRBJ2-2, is EAGVVQSPRYKIIEKKQPVAFWCNPISGHNTLYWYLQNLGQGPELLIRYENEEAVDDSQLPKDRFSAERLKGVDSTLKIQPAELGDSAVYLCASLSSTGWDTGELFFGEGSRLTVL.

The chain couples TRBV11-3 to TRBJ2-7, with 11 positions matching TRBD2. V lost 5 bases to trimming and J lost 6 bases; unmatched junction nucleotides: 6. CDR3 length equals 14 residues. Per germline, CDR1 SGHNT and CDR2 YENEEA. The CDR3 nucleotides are TGTGCCAGCAGCATTACCGGGACTAGCGGCGAGCAGTACTTC. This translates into CASSITGTSGEQYF.